The clone carrying this T cell receptor beta chain showed up just a few times. Its antigen is as yet unknown. The sample originates from a study of beta chain features in type 1 diabetes. As for the study in general: The patients were much like the healthy donors in age, gender and cell yields.

Whole-study results and caveats: cDNA sequencing could over-represent cells with high TCR expression. Moderate yet significant TCRB CDR3 shortening was seen in Type 1 diabetes patients in all four CD4+ subsets.

The sequenced template was cDNA made from the entire isolated RNA. The method was immunoSEQ multiplex PCR; TCRdb's version includes in-frame clones alone and lacks a portion of them. The table shows 250,000 or so clones, with roughly 14% occurring only once. The authors sorted CD4+ naive, central memory, regulatory and stem cell-like memory cells via CD45RO/CCR7/CD25/CD127/CD95/CD27. The CDR3 totals 15 residues. The V end lost 1 base, the J end lost 3 bases, and 9 bases lay between the germline ends. Looked up from germline, CDR1 is MGHRA and CDR2 is YSYEKL. The chain links TRBV4-1 to TRBJ1-4, with D possibly TRBD1 on 5 matching bases. Sample: naive CD4+ T cells from blood. The TCR originated in a man aged 25-45 years with type 1 diabetes. The CDR3 loop reads CASSQVGLSNEKLFF. The CDR3 nucleotides are TGCGCCAGCAGCCAAGTGGGACTATCTAATGAAAAACTGTTTTTT.